This T cell receptor beta chain appears in the sequencing data of a study of identifying expanded T cells in peripheral blood. Study-wide findings and caveats: Clone count variance between roughly 2-week samples rose with total template count. Roughly 1.2 clones differed between technical replicates, versus approximately 16 and 19 over time.

The protocol was immunoSEQ multiplex PCR, while the TCRdb copy is restricted to in-frame clones and leaves out a portion. Of about 130,000 clones listed, about 86% were seen once; the top ten hold roughly 7.9%. On this clone: The antigen remains unidentified.

During the collection period, no donor immune events like infections were recorded. CDR1 and CDR2 from the germline V gene are SQVTM and ANQGSEA. The CDR3 has 15 residues. Between the trimmed V and J ends, which lost 6 bases and 0 bases, there was a span of 15 bases. The sequence was collected from a person aged 18 to 75 in good health. The material sequenced was blood. The rearrangement uses TRBV29-1 and TRBJ2-1; unclear D gene. The CDR3: CSVTPSSGSYNEQFF. Here the CDR3 DNA reads TGCAGCGTAACGCCCTCTTCGGGCTCCTACAATGAGCAGTTCTTC.